A selection of T cell receptor beta chains follows, all from one sample in a study of blood T cell repertoires in COVID-19. Libraries were prepared by immunoSEQ multiplex PCR; TCRdb keeps only in-frame clonotypes and omits some of them. The data hold 200,000 or so clones, with roughly 89% observed a single time. The material sequenced was PBMCs or T cells enriched from blood (not recorded which). The source is a woman between 40 and 50 years old with acute COVID-19. Each CDR3 is given with its conserved first and last residue. The order of the fields is clone size, D gene, J gene, V gene, CDR3 protein, CDR3 DNA. D genes are given only for firm matches. Part of the rows lack a size; the others show once, few, many or a class for expanded clones.

size: NA
D: NA
J: TRBJ1-2
V: TRBV3-1/TRBV3-2
CDR3: CASSQATGRDGYTF
DNA: TGTGCCAGCAGCCAAGCGACAGGCAGGGACGGCTACACCTTC

size: NA
D: NA
J: TRBJ1-1
V: TRBV5-1
CDR3: CASSWDNPNTEAFF
DNA: TGCGCCAGCAGCTGGGACAACCCGAACACTGAAGCTTTCTTT

size: NA
D: NA
J: TRBJ2-4
V: TRBV19
CDR3: CASSTLQGGGNIQYF
DNA: TGTGCCAGTAGTACCCTACAGGGAGGGGGAAACATTCAGTACTTC

size: NA
D: NA
J: TRBJ1-2
V: TRBV15
CDR3: CATSIGRGDGYTF
DNA: TGTGCCACCAGCATAGGCAGGGGAGATGGCTACACCTTC

size: NA
D: TRBD2
J: TRBJ2-1
V: TRBV3-1/TRBV3-2
CDR3: CASSGDPAWGLASNEQFF
DNA: TGTGCCAGCAGCGGAGACCCCGCCTGGGGACTAGCGTCCAATGAGCAGTTCTTC

size: once
D: NA
J: TRBJ1-2
V: TRBV12-3/TRBV12-4
CDR3: CASSGRGVAGYTF
DNA: TGTGCCAGCAGTGGGAGGGGGGTGGCTGGCTACACCTTC

size: NA
D: TRBD1
J: TRBJ1-5
V: TRBV4-1
CDR3: CASSQGGTGIQPQHF
DNA: TGCGCCAGCAGCCAAGGTGGGACAGGGATTCAGCCCCAGCATTTT

size: NA
D: TRBD1
J: TRBJ1-4
V: TRBV18
CDR3: CASSPGTANEKLFF
DNA: TGTGCCAGCTCACCAGGGACAGCTAATGAAAAACTGTTTTTT

size: few
D: NA
J: TRBJ1-1
V: TRBV6-5
CDR3: CASSPVVSTEAFF
DNA: TGTGCCAGCAGTCCGGTCGTTAGCACTGAAGCTTTCTTT

size: few
D: TRBD2
J: TRBJ2-3
V: TRBV5-1
CDR3: CASSLARGGTDTQYF
DNA: TGCGCCAGCAGCTTAGCGCGGGGGGGTACAGATACGCAGTATTTT

size: NA
D: NA
J: TRBJ2-2
V: TRBV9
CDR3: CASSVASNTGELFF
DNA: TGTGCCAGCAGCGTAGCTTCGAACACCGGGGAGCTGTTTTTT

size: NA
D: NA
J: TRBJ2-1
V: TRBV7-3
CDR3: CASSLGQGIYNEQFF
DNA: TGTGCCAGCAGCTTAGGCCAGGGGATATACAATGAGCAGTTCTTC

size: NA
D: NA
J: TRBJ1-1
V: TRBV13
CDR3: CASSLGPGGTEAFF
DNA: TGTGCCAGCAGCTTAGGCCCCGGGGGCACTGAAGCTTTCTTT

size: NA
D: NA
J: TRBJ2-3
V: TRBV6-4
CDR3: CASSTGYTDTQYF
DNA: TGTGCCAGCAGTACAGGGTACACAGATACGCAGTATTTT

size: NA
D: NA
J: TRBJ1-6
V: TRBV10-2
CDR3: CASSPRGNSPLHF
DNA: TGCGCCAGCAGTCCCAGGGGTAATTCACCCCTCCACTTT

size: NA
D: TRBD1
J: TRBJ1-1
V: TRBV9
CDR3: CASSETSDRRDAFF
DNA: TGTGCCAGCAGCGAGACTTCGGACAGGCGGGATGCTTTCTTT

size: NA
D: NA
J: TRBJ2-1
V: TRBV18
CDR3: CASSPQQGTYNEQFF
DNA: TGTGCCAGCTCACCGCAGCAGGGTACCTACAATGAGCAGTTCTTC

size: few
D: NA
J: TRBJ2-2
V: TRBV3-1/TRBV3-2
CDR3: CATGVGTGELFF
DNA: TGTGCAACGGGGGTCGGGACCGGGGAGCTGTTTTTT

size: NA
D: TRBD1
J: TRBJ2-2
V: TRBV9
CDR3: CASSSPGQGNTGELFF
DNA: TGTGCCAGCAGCTCCCCGGGACAGGGGAACACCGGGGAGCTGTTTTTT

size: NA
D: NA
J: TRBJ2-1
V: TRBV25-1
CDR3: CASSDRGTEYNEQFF
DNA: TGTGCCAGCAGTGACCGGGGGACAGAGTACAATGAGCAGTTCTTC

size: NA
D: TRBD1
J: TRBJ2-3
V: TRBV3-1/TRBV3-2
CDR3: CASSQFPGGVTDTQYF
DNA: TGTGCCAGCAGCCAATTCCCAGGGGGCGTCACAGATACGCAGTATTTT

size: NA
D: TRBD2
J: TRBJ2-3
V: TRBV28
CDR3: CASNVAGGSTDTQYF
DNA: TGTGCCAGCAATGTAGCGGGGGGTAGCACAGATACGCAGTATTTT

size: NA
D: NA
J: TRBJ1-2
V: TRBV30
CDR3: CAWNQGRDYGYTF
DNA: TGTGCCTGGAATCAGGGGCGAGACTATGGCTACACCTTC

size: NA
D: NA
J: TRBJ2-7
V: TRBV10-3
CDR3: CAISGADEQYF
DNA: TGTGCCATCAGTGGGGCAGACGAGCAGTACTTC

size: NA
D: NA
J: TRBJ1-1
V: TRBV7-9
CDR3: CASSLLAGPVNTEAFF
DNA: TGTGCCAGCAGCTTACTCGCGGGGCCCGTGAACACTGAAGCTTTCTTT

size: NA
D: NA
J: TRBJ2-7
V: TRBV19
CDR3: CASALGEEQYF
DNA: TGTGCCAGTGCTCTTGGGGAGGAGCAGTACTTC

size: NA
D: NA
J: TRBJ1-1
V: TRBV2
CDR3: CASNTQDSNTEAFF
DNA: TGTGCCAGCAACACACAGGATTCGAACACTGAAGCTTTCTTT

size: NA
D: NA
J: TRBJ2-1
V: TRBV12-3/TRBV12-4
CDR3: CASSLGGPGEQFF
DNA: TGTGCCAGCAGTTTGGGGGGGCCAGGTGAGCAGTTCTTC

size: NA
D: TRBD1
J: TRBJ2-1
V: TRBV7-9
CDR3: CASSYPQGKQFF
DNA: TGTGCCAGCAGCTACCCACAGGGGAAGCAGTTCTTC

size: NA
D: NA
J: TRBJ1-2
V: TRBV6-5
CDR3: CASRRPGGGYTF
DNA: TGTGCCAGCCGGAGGCCGGGGGGTGGCTACACCTTC

size: NA
D: NA
J: TRBJ2-6
V: TRBV5-1
CDR3: CASSSTQLSGANVLTF
DNA: TGCGCCAGCAGCTCAACACAGCTCTCTGGGGCCAACGTCCTGACTTTC

size: once
D: NA
J: TRBJ2-1
V: TRBV21-1
CDR3: CASSSPGAGGTYNEQFF
DNA: TGTGCCAGCAGCAGCCCAGGGGCGGGGGGGACCTACAATGAGCAGTTCTTC

size: NA
D: NA
J: TRBJ2-1
V: TRBV7-2
CDR3: CASSLSGFEQFF
DNA: TGTGCCAGCAGCTTATCGGGGTTTGAGCAGTTCTTC

size: NA
D: NA
J: TRBJ2-2
V: TRBV7-8
CDR3: CASSLSSGGELFF
DNA: TGTGCCAGCAGCCTCTCCAGTGGCGGGGAGCTGTTTTTT

size: NA
D: NA
J: TRBJ2-1
V: TRBV3-1/TRBV3-2
CDR3: CASSQVSGNEQFF
DNA: TGTGCCAGCAGCCAAGTTAGCGGAAATGAGCAGTTCTTC

size: NA
D: NA
J: TRBJ1-1
V: TRBV7-2
CDR3: CASSLQAENTEAFF
DNA: TGTGCCAGCAGCTTACAGGCAGAGAACACTGAAGCTTTCTTT

size: NA
D: NA
J: TRBJ2-3
V: TRBV7-3
CDR3: CASSPGGLKLDTQYF
DNA: TGTGCCAGCAGCCCGGGGGGCCTGAAGTTGGATACGCAGTATTTT

size: once
D: TRBD1
J: TRBJ2-1
V: TRBV13
CDR3: CASSLGQGYNEQFF
DNA: TGTGCCAGCAGCCTGGGACAGGGATACAATGAGCAGTTCTTC

size: NA
D: TRBD1
J: TRBJ2-3
V: TRBV7-8
CDR3: CASSSTGGLGTDTQYF
DNA: TGTGCCAGCAGCTCAACAGGGGGCTTGGGCACAGATACGCAGTATTTT

size: NA
D: NA
J: TRBJ1-1
V: TRBV2
CDR3: CASSEAANTEAFF
DNA: TGTGCCAGCAGTGAAGCAGCCAACACTGAAGCTTTCTTT

size: NA
D: TRBD1
J: TRBJ1-2
V: TRBV9
CDR3: CASSGGQDAYGYTF
DNA: TGTGCCAGCAGCGGGGGACAGGACGCTTATGGCTACACCTTC

size: NA
D: TRBD1
J: TRBJ1-3
V: TRBV15
CDR3: CATSGTGDGNTIYF
DNA: TGTGCCACCAGCGGAACAGGGGATGGAAACACCATATATTTT

size: NA
D: TRBD1
J: TRBJ1-1
V: TRBV5-1
CDR3: CASSRLMGQKNTEAFF
DNA: TGCGCCAGCAGCCGACTAATGGGACAGAAGAACACTGAAGCTTTCTTT

size: NA
D: NA
J: TRBJ1-2
V: TRBV20-1
CDR3: CSASHYWGGGNYGYTF
DNA: TGCAGTGCTAGTCATTATTGGGGGGGCGGTAACTATGGCTACACCTTC

size: NA
D: TRBD2
J: TRBJ2-1
V: TRBV19
CDR3: CASSTRTSGGVGEQFF
DNA: TGTGCCAGTAGTACGCGGACTAGCGGGGGTGTTGGTGAGCAGTTCTTC

size: once
D: NA
J: TRBJ1-3
V: TRBV7-9
CDR3: CASSLDYVDTIYF
DNA: TGTGCCAGCAGCTTAGACTATGTGGACACCATATATTTT